This T cell receptor (beta chain) was retrieved from a study of T cells in Graves' hyperthyroidism and ophthalmopathy. In the study overall: Peripheral blood collection took place at initial diagnosis, before any treatment.

Extraction of PBMCs used roughly 9.4 ml of fresh peripheral blood. What was amplified from RNA transcripts were TCR beta CDR3 regions. TCR CDR3 underwent first-round RT-PCR with the HTBI primer set. TCRdb fed the multiplex PCR reads into MiXCR, producing one record per CDR3 protein. The data hold 750,000 to 950,000 distinct CDR3 sequences, with about 38% observed a single time. General study findings and limits: Separation of ophthalmopathy from stable hyperthyroidism was achieved by a 13 V-J model. Model predictions of ophthalmopathy came a median approximately 6 months before onset.

Details on this clonotype: What it binds is unknown.

Sequencing was performed on blood. The sequence was obtained from a man between 18 and 35 years old with Graves' hyperthyroidism.

The CDR3 is CASSPPGGRANEQYF. The CDR3 DNA reads as TGTGCCAGCTCACCACCGGGGGGCAGGGCAAACGAGCAGTACTTC. The V and J genes are TRBV7-9 and TRBJ2-7; a possible D gene is TRBD2 (7 bases). The ends were cut back, 8 bases at V and 5 bases at J, with 22 bases in the middle. The V gene's germline CDR1 is SEHNR and CDR2 FQNEAQ (reference sequence). CDR3 size: 15 residues.